This T cell receptor beta chain was documented in a study of blood T cells in healthy people across ages. The CDR3 is 16 amino acids. Trimming took 5 bases from V and 0 from J, leaving 11 bases between them. Germline CDR1 is SGHVS and CDR2 is FQNEAQ. Primed by a sample-barcoded 5' primer and a J-beta primer mix, a second PCR proceeded for about 7 to 11 cycles. TCRdb re-called the 5' RACE reads through MiXCR, storing one row per CDR3 protein. Among 550,000 to 650,000 distinct CDR3 sequences listed, about 27% were seen once. These data are also associated with another study on T cells of mothers and their children.

The receptor was derived from a boy younger than 10 in good health. The chain is built from TRBV7-8 and TRBJ2-6; the D is unclear. Sequencing input: blood. CDR3 sequence reads: CASSLDWGSGANVLTF. In DNA, the CDR3 is TGTGCCAGCAGCCTCGACTGGGGCTCTGGGGCCAACGTCCTGACTTTC.